A single sample gave rise to the 8 T cell receptor beta chains below, sequenced in a study of blood T cell repertoires in COVID-19. Generated by immunoSEQ multiplex PCR, the TCRdb table keeps only in-frame clones and is missing some. The repertoire has over 100,000 clones, around three quarters of them found once; the top ten carry about 4.7%. Sequencing was done on a sample of peripheral blood. The receptor set was obtained from a human donor in a cohort sampled during active or convalescent COVID-19.

V is TRBV7-2 and J is TRBJ2-1, with 11 bases aligning to TRBD1. Unmatched junction bases numbered 7, after V lost 2 bases and J lost 10 bases. The CDR3 spans 15 residues. The germline CDR1 and CDR2 sequences are SGHTA and FQGNSA. Written as DNA, the CDR3 is TGTGCCAGCAGCTTACAGGGACAGGGGGTGGGGGAGCAGTTCTTC. As protein: CASSLQGQGVGEQFF.

The J gene is TRBJ1-4, the V gene TRBV20-1, with a possible D match to TRBD1 (5 bases). V lost 3 bases and J 8 bases, leaving 13 bases between the germline ends. The CDR3 is 13 amino acids. Germline CDR1 DFQATT, CDR2 SNEGSKA (reference sequence). The CDR3 region has the DNA TGCAGTGCTAGTCGGCAGGGCGCGGAAAAACTGTTTTTT. Its translation: CSASRQGAEKLFF.

V and J are TRBV7-9 and TRBJ1-5; D is possibly TRBD1 (5 bases). From germline, CDR1 is SEHNR and CDR2 FQNEAQ (reference sequence). This CDR3 is 14 amino acids long. V was cut by 4 bases and J by 7 bases, with 14 bases left in between. This CDR3 is CASSSGGVRQPQHF. As DNA, the CDR3 is TGTGCCAGCAGCTCCGGAGGGGTTAGGCAGCCCCAGCATTTT. The full variable domain, rest sourced from reference TRBV7-9 and TRBJ1-5, is DTGVSQNPRHKITKRGQNVTFRCDPISEHNRLYWYRQTLGQGPEFLTYFQNEAQLEKSRLLSDRFSAERPKGSFSTLEIQRTEQGDSAMYLCASSSGGVRQPQHFGDGTRLSIL.

The CDR3 nucleotides read TGTGCCAGCAGTCCTCGACTAGCGGGGGCCTACGAGCAGTACTTC. This encodes CASSPRLAGAYEQYF. J is TRBJ2-7 and V is TRBV28; 12 bases match TRBD2. The CDR3 covers 15 residues. The germline gives CDR1 MDHEN, CDR2 SYDVKM. V was clipped by 5 bases and J by 2 bases; unmatched bases: 4. The whole variable domain, filled in from reference TRBV28 and TRBJ2-7, reads DVKVTQSSRYLVKRTGEKVFLECVQDMDHENMFWYRQDPGLGLRLIYFSYDVKMKEKGDIPEGYSVSREKKERFSLILESASTNQTSMYLCASSPRLAGAYEQYFGPGTRLTVT.

This clone occurred once. The chain uses TRBV19 and TRBJ1-2; D may be TRBD1 (5 bases). CDR3 size: 15 residues. V was shortened by 5 bases and J by 4 bases, with 17 bases between the two germline ends. Germline loops: CDR1 LNHDA, CDR2 SQIVND (reference sequence). The CDR3 sequence: CASSSRTMRIYGYTF. The CDR3 DNA reads as TGTGCCAGTAGTTCCAGGACAATGCGTATCTATGGCTACACCTTC.

The table lists this clone with a few counts. V usage is TRBV15 and J usage is TRBJ2-1; tentatively, D is TRBD1 (6 bases). This CDR3 is 15 amino acids long. Trimming took 5 bases from V and 5 from J, leaving 16 bases between them. CDR1 is LNHNV and CDR2 is YYDKDF in the germline V gene (reference sequence). For the CDR3, the DNA is TGTGCCACCAGCCTTCGCCCCACAGGGAACAATGAGCAGTTCTTC. This gives the protein CATSLRPTGNNEQFF.

J is TRBJ2-3 and V is TRBV10-3; 12 bases map to TRBD2. V was clipped by 6 bases and J by 4 bases; unmatched bases: 2. Germline CDR1 ENHRY, CDR2 SYGVKD. The CDR3 spans 14 residues. In DNA, the CDR3 is TGTGCCATCAGGACTAGCGGGGGATCAGATACGCAGTATTTT. Translating gives CAIRTSGGSDTQYF.

This chain connects TRBV5-8 to TRBJ2-3; TRBD2 agrees at 8 bases. V gave up 2 bases and J gave up 0 bases; unmatched junction bases: 2. Germline CDR1 and CDR2: SGHTS and YDEGEE. This CDR3 spans 15 amino acids. The CDR3 is CASSFSGASTDTQYF. The DNA for the CDR3 is TGTGCCAGCAGCTTTAGCGGGGCTAGCACAGATACGCAGTATTTT.